The 14 T cell receptor beta chains presented below share a single source sample, sequenced in a study of vaccination effects on CD4 cells after COVID-19. The antigens these receptors bind are not known. CD4+ T cells specific for antigen were expanded with viral peptide pools by the ViraFEST assay before sequencing. Following culture for more than 9 days, CD4+ T cells were isolated. Participants each got two BNT162b2 or mRNA-1273 vaccine doses. The protocol was immunoSEQ multiplex PCR, while the TCRdb copy is restricted to in-frame clones and leaves out a portion. The data contain fewer than 80,000 clones, roughly 74% of them singletons. The source material was CD4+ T cells from PBMCs cultured with HCoV-229E spike peptides, sampled after COVID-19 vaccination. These TCRs come from a human donor who received a COVID-19 vaccine.

The rearrangement joins TRBV3-1 (or the pseudogene TRBV3-2) to TRBJ2-2; unclear D gene. With 6 bases removed from V and 6 bases from J, the gap between germline ends came to 8 bases. This CDR3 is built from 12 residues. Looked up from germline, CDR1 is LGHDT and CDR2 is YNNKEL (reference sequence). CDR3 loop: CASRALAGELFF. As DNA, the CDR3 is TGTGCCAGCAGGGCTCTGGCCGGGGAGCTGTTTTTT.

CDR3 nucleotide sequence: TGCGCCAGCAGCCAAGCCGGACGCGGGGGGCACCAAGAGACCCAGTACTTC. It specifies CASSQAGRGGHQETQYF. The J gene is TRBJ2-5, the V gene TRBV4-1; 8 nucleotides align to TRBD2. This CDR3 has 17 residues. The germline V gene encodes CDR1 MGHRA and CDR2 YSYEKL. The junction had 7 bases not matched to a gene; V was cut back by 1 base and J by 0 bases.

The chain couples TRBV6-5 to TRBJ2-3; 9 bases fit TRBD1. Trimming removed 6 bases from V and 7 bases from J; junction bases left unmatched: 11. The germline V gene has CDR1 MNHEY and CDR2 SVGAGI. The CDR3 covers 15 residues. CDR3 region: CASSRTGARKNTQYF. The CDR3 bases are TGTGCCAGCAGCAGGACAGGGGCGCGAAAAAATACGCAGTATTTT.

The chain carries TRBV3-1 (or the pseudogene TRBV3-2) and TRBJ1-6, with 9 bases lining up with TRBD1. Germline CDR1 and CDR2: LGHDT and YNNKEL (reference sequence). The CDR3 spans 16 residues. The ends lost 2 bases at V and 8 bases at J; junction bases unmatched: 7. The CDR3 sequence: CASSQLDRGQDSPLHF. CDR3 in DNA: TGTGCCAGCAGCCAACTGGACAGGGGTCAAGATTCACCCCTCCACTTT.

This chain uses TRBV25-1 with TRBJ1-3; 10 nucleotides line up with TRBD1. The J segment lost 5 bases and the V segment lost 0 bases, leaving 7 bases of the junction unmatched. Germline assignment: CDR1 MGHDK and CDR2 SYGVNS. The CDR3 sequence is 17 residues long. The CDR3 DNA sequence: TGTGCCAGCAGTGAATATGGTCGACAGGGGGCCAGAAACACCATATATTTT. Translating gives CASSEYGRQGARNTIYF. The full variable domain, with the rest looked up from reference TRBV25-1 and TRBJ1-3, is EADIYQTPRYLVIGTGKKITLECSQTMGHDKMYWYQQDPGMELHLIHYSYGVNSTEKGDLSSESTVSRIRTEHFPLTLESARPSHTSQYLCASSEYGRQGARNTIYFGEGSWLTVV.

The CDR3 coding sequence is TGTGCCAGCAGCTCTGTGGACCTATCGAGCTATGGCTACACCTTC. Encoded protein: CASSSVDLSSYGYTF. The chain is built from TRBV5-5 and TRBJ1-2; D gene ambiguous. Germline CDR1 and CDR2: SGHKS and YYEKEE (reference sequence). The CDR3 extends over 15 amino acids. V was clipped by 3 bases and J by 4 bases, with 16 bases between them.

This clone was seen a single time. CDR3 nucleotide sequence: TGTGCCAGTAGTACTCCAGGGGGCGCGACCACTGAAGCTTTCTTT. Protein product: CASSTPGGATTEAFF. The chain is built from TRBV19 and TRBJ1-1; 8 bases align to TRBD1. This CDR3 comprises 15 residues. Germline assignment: CDR1 LNHDA and CDR2 SQIVND (reference sequence). The trim removed 4 bases at V and 4 bases at J, leaving 8 bases unmatched.

The chain combines TRBV4-1 with TRBJ1-2, with a possible D match to TRBD1 (6 bases). CDR1 and CDR2 (germline): MGHRA, YSYEKL. This CDR3 has 18 amino acids. Trimming pared 3 bases from V and 5 bases from J, leaving 25 bases between. The CDR3 bases are TGCGCCAGCAGCCAGACGGATTCCGGGACACTTTCTTTATATGGCTACACCTTC. Translated, it gives CASSQTDSGTLSLYGYTF.

V and J are TRBV7-2 and TRBJ2-7, with 9 bases identical to TRBD1. The CDR3 consists of 13 residues. CDR1 and CDR2 from the germline V gene are SGHTA and FQGNSA. The J segment lost 3 bases and the V segment lost 4 bases, leaving 1 base of the junction unmatched. The CDR3 DNA reads TGTGCCAGCAGCTCGACAGGGGGCTACGAGCAGTACGTC. Its translation: CASSSTGGYEQYV.

The CDR3 protein is CASSISQGADTQYF. The CDR3 DNA follows: TGTGCCAGTAGTATCAGTCAGGGGGCAGATACGCAGTATTTT. V gene TRBV19 combines with J gene TRBJ2-3; 7 positions agree with TRBD1. V dropped 3 bases and J dropped 4; count of bases not matched to a gene: 4. Germline CDR1 reads LNHDA; CDR2 reads SQIVND (reference sequence). This CDR3 spans 14 amino acids.

The CDR3 sequence is CASSKGFGYTF. CDR3 DNA: TGTGCCAGCAGTAAGGGGTTCGGCTACACCTTC. This rearrangement joins TRBV2 to TRBJ1-2; D might be TRBD1 (5 bases). Trimming shortened V by 5 bases and J by 8 bases, and 9 bases separated the two germline ends. This CDR3 is 11 amino acids long. Germline V gene lookup returns CDR1 SNHLY and CDR2 FYNNEI.

This clone was found once. The chain employs TRBV6-6 and TRBJ1-6; D remains ambiguous. V lost 3 bases and J lost 6, with 6 bases in between. The CDR3 consists of 13 residues. From germline, CDR1 is MNHNY and CDR2 SVGAGI (reference sequence). The CDR3 bases are TGTGCCAGCAGTTATGACACTAATTCACCCCTCCACTTT. Amino acids: CASSYDTNSPLHF.

The gene calls are TRBV5-1 and TRBJ1-4; no firm D call. V was shortened by 4 bases and J by 7 bases, with 20 bases between the two germline ends. The CDR3 length is 16 residues. The germline gives CDR1 SGHRS, CDR2 YFSETQ. CDR3 region: CASSPNTGLIIEKLFF. CDR3 nucleotides: TGCGCCAGCAGCCCAAATACCGGGCTAATAATTGAAAAACTGTTTTTT.

The rearrangement joins TRBV21-1 to TRBJ2-1; TRBD2 was called by the table and not checked on the DNA. TRBV21-1 is listed as a pseudogene. The CDR3 spans 13 residues. The CDR3 DNA is TGTGCCAGCAGCAACGACTTCTACAATGAGCAGTTCTTC. Translation gives CASSNDFYNEQFF.